These 18 T cell receptor beta chains came from one sample sequenced in a study of T cell responses to AZD1222 COVID-19 vaccine (dated by TCRdb to the early 2020s). Receptor amplification or capture employed the immunoSEQ multiplex PCR assay. The table comes from immuneACCESS by way of TCRdb, which keeps in-frame sequences with V and J called. Part of the clones is missing from these tables; in studies checked, under half for an unresolved V gene and the rest for unknown reasons. In all, the sample holds fewer than 200,000 clones, and 85% to 90% of those were seen once. About 1.5% of the sample belongs to the ten largest clones. Sample time point, as interpreted from the label and publication: baseline before first vaccination. The sample in question was peripheral blood, obtained on day 0 of AZD1222 vaccination. These receptors all come from an adult in good health.

The V gene is TRBV7-9, the J gene TRBJ1-4; no clear D. Germline V gene sequence: CDR1 SEHNR, CDR2 FQNEAQ (reference sequence). This CDR3 comprises 13 residues. Deletions cut 5 bases from V and 4 bases from J, with 8 bases between. The CDR3 sequence: CASSLDVNEKLFF. CDR3 nucleotide sequence: TGTGCCAGCAGCCTTGATGTTAATGAAAAACTGTTTTTT.

This clone was seen just once. V usage is TRBV28 and J usage is TRBJ1-2, with 7 bases lining up with TRBD1. The V and J ends lost 5 bases and 5 bases, in that order; junction bases with no gene match: 5. Germline lookup yields CDR1 MDHEN and CDR2 SYDVKM. The CDR3 length is 13 residues. Here the CDR3 reads CASSPGQPYGYTF. The DNA for the CDR3 is TGTGCCAGCAGTCCGGGACAGCCGTATGGCTACACCTTC.

V usage is TRBV10-3 and J usage is TRBJ1-1; D perhaps matches TRBD1 (6 bases). V dropped 2 bases and J dropped 5 bases, with 9 bases sitting between them. This CDR3 is 13 amino acids long. CDR1 is ENHRY and CDR2 is SYGVKD in the germline V gene. The DNA for the CDR3 is TGTGCCATCAGTGAGGGGACAATGACTGAAGCTTTCTTT. Amino acid sequence: CAISEGTMTEAFF.

The CDR3 sequence is CASGRDPQGYTF. In DNA, the CDR3 is TGTGCCAGCGGGCGGGACCCCCAGGGCTACACCTTC. The chain has TRBV12-3 or TRBV12-4 and TRBJ1-2; a possible D gene is TRBD1 (5 bases). Deletions cut 8 bases from V and 8 bases from J, with 15 bases between. The CDR3 length is 12 residues.

The chain employs TRBV5-1 and TRBJ2-7; tentative D call: TRBD1 (6 bases). Trimming took off 1 base at V and 2 bases at J, with 16 bases between the two ends. Germline lookup yields CDR1 SGHRS and CDR2 YFSETQ. The CDR3 is 16 amino acids. As DNA, the CDR3 is TGCGCCAGCAGCTTGCTCGGTTCAGGGGACGCCTACGAGCAGTACTTC. Protein sequence: CASSLLGSGDAYEQYF.

The V call is TRBV27, the J call TRBJ2-6; possible D gene TRBD1, 5 bases. The CDR3 sequence is 18 residues long. From germline, CDR1 is MNHEY and CDR2 SMNVEV (reference sequence). Trimming took off 2 bases at V and 0 bases at J, with 14 bases between the two ends. The chain's CDR3 is CASSLRPVGLSGANVLTF. CDR3 DNA: TGTGCCAGCAGTTTAAGGCCCGTGGGGCTCTCTGGGGCCAACGTCCTGACTTTC.

V and J are TRBV7-8 and TRBJ2-1; maybe TRBD2 (7 bases). CDR1 SGHVS and CDR2 FQNEAQ come from the germline V gene. V was pared by 3 bases and J by 4 bases, with 22 bases between. The CDR3 covers 18 residues. The CDR3 DNA reads TGTGCCAGCAGCTTTAAATCGGTCCGGGGGGCCGAGTACAATGAGCAGTTCTTC. Protein: CASSFKSVRGAEYNEQFF.

The genes are TRBV18 and TRBJ2-7; 7 nucleotides match TRBD2. Per the germline V gene, CDR1 is KGHSH and CDR2 is LQKENI. V lost 3 bases, J lost 2 bases, and 7 bases stayed unmatched. The CDR3 is 15 residues long. The CDR3 region has the DNA TGTGCCAGCTCACCTAACCCTAGCGGAACCTACGAGCAGTACTTC. As protein: CASSPNPSGTYEQYF.

Turning to this clone: Other DNA sequences in this specimen translate into the identical CDR3. V and J are TRBV18 and TRBJ1-5; 8 bases agree with TRBD1. CDR1 and CDR2 (germline): KGHSH, LQKENI. Trimming at V came to 3 bases and at J to 2 bases, leaving 0 bases not matched to a gene. The CDR3 is made up of 14 amino acids. This CDR3 is CASSPGQGNQPQHF. The DNA for the CDR3 is TGTGCCAGCTCACCGGGACAGGGCAATCAGCCCCAGCATTTT.

This CDR3 is CASSDPSGTSTDTQYF. The CDR3 DNA reads TGTGCCAGCAGTGATCCCAGCGGAACTAGCACAGATACGCAGTATTTT. V usage is TRBV25-1 and J usage is TRBJ2-3, with D perhaps TRBD2 (5 bases). The CDR3 runs 16 residues. Looked up from germline, CDR1 is MGHDK and CDR2 is SYGVNS. Trimming shortened V by 3 bases and J by 0 bases, and 13 bases separated the two germline ends. Full variable domain (rest looked up from reference TRBV25-1 and TRBJ2-3): EADIYQTPRYLVIGTGKKITLECSQTMGHDKMYWYQQDPGMELHLIHYSYGVNSTEKGDLSSESTVSRIRTEHFPLTLESARPSHTSQYLCASSDPSGTSTDTQYFGPGTRLTVL.

The rearrangement joins TRBV2 to TRBJ2-5; 10 bases agree with TRBD2. The CDR3 sequence is 16 residues long. Losses at the gene ends were 7 bases for V and 3 bases for J; bases not matched to a gene: 11. Germline CDR1 reads SNHLY; CDR2 reads FYNNEI. The CDR3 region has the DNA TGTGCCAGCAACGACCCTAGCGGGGGTTGGGAAGAGACCCAGTACTTC. Its protein product is CASNDPSGGWEETQYF.

The chain employs TRBV10-3 and TRBJ2-7; 7 bases are a match to TRBD2. The CDR3 has 15 residues. Germline trimming cut 2 bases from V and 5 bases from J; bases unmatched to any gene: 9. Germline-derived CDR1 and CDR2 are ENHRY and SYGVKD. The CDR3 loop reads CAISEGRGELNEQYV. In DNA form, the CDR3 reads TGTGCCATCAGTGAGGGGAGGGGAGAACTAAACGAGCAGTACGTC.

The chain uses TRBV2 and TRBJ2-1; 9 nucleotides match TRBD2. This CDR3 spans 14 amino acids. J gave up 10 bases and V 2 bases, and 6 bases lay outside the gene matches. Per the germline V gene, CDR1 is SNHLY and CDR2 is FYNNEI. This CDR3 reads CASSELAGRQEQFF. The CDR3 coding sequence is TGTGCCAGCAGTGAACTAGCGGGGAGGCAGGAGCAGTTCTTC.

The chain carries TRBV6-1 and TRBJ1-2; TRBD1 matches at 7 bases. With V trimmed by 3 bases and J by 0 bases, 4 bases remained unmatched. Germline CDR1 reads MNHNS; CDR2 reads SASEGT. CDR3 length: 15 residues. CDR3 bases: TGTGCCAGCAGTGAGGGACAGCCAGCTAACTATGGCTACACCTTC. Amino acid sequence: CASSEGQPANYGYTF.

The J gene is TRBJ1-1, the V gene TRBV3-1 (or the pseudogene TRBV3-2), with 7 bases that match TRBD1. Losses at the gene ends were 4 bases for V and 8 bases for J; bases not matched to a gene: 13. Germline V CDR1 and CDR2: LGHDT, YNNKEL (reference sequence). This CDR3 has 15 residues. The CDR3, as DNA: TGTGCCAGCAGCCTTGGACAGGCGGGAGGAAACGAAGCTTTCTTT. Protein sequence: CASSLGQAGGNEAFF.

This chain uses TRBV6-6 with TRBJ2-7; D is perhaps TRBD2 (5 bases). The length of the CDR3 is 13 residues. V shed 6 bases and J shed 4 bases, with 13 bases lying between them. Germline assignment: CDR1 MNHNY and CDR2 SVGAGI (reference sequence). Here the CDR3 DNA reads TGTGCCAGCAGGCTCGGGGAGTATTACGAGCAGTACTTC. Translated, it gives CASRLGEYYEQYF.

The genes are TRBV15 and TRBJ1-4; tentative D call: TRBD1 (5 bases). V was shortened by 0 bases and J by 6 bases, with 5 bases between the two germline ends. CDR3 length: 13 amino acids. Per the germline V gene, CDR1 is LNHNV and CDR2 is YYDKDF (reference sequence). CDR3 nucleotides: TGTGCCACCAGCAGAGAAGGGGATGAAAAACTGTTTTTT. This gives the protein CATSREGDEKLFF.

This clone was detected only once. This sequence joins TRBV19 and TRBJ2-2; D perhaps matches TRBD2 (7 bases). There are 15 residues in the CDR3. Trimming left V 6 bases short and J 4 bases short, with 15 bases between. Germline values: CDR1 LNHDA, CDR2 SQIVND (reference sequence). CDR3 sequence: CASRVGGAGTGELFF. The CDR3, as DNA: TGTGCCAGTAGAGTTGGGGGGGCTGGCACCGGGGAGCTGTTTTTT.